The clone carrying this T cell receptor beta chain was seen more than once but under ten times. The data stem from a study of blood T cell repertoires in COVID-19. Study in general: Some COVID-19 samples were acute and others convalescent; all came from the United States, Italy and Spain. The analysed material was cDNA or gDNA that came from T cells, B-cell-depleted T cells, or PBMCs.

The CDR3 is 13 residues long. Losses at the gene ends were 5 bases for V and 2 bases for J; bases not matched to a gene: 2. Per germline, CDR1 SGHAT and CDR2 FQNNGV. In the source study's methods: Amplification from reference gene primers served as the basis for estimated nucleated cell counts. Libraries were prepared by immunoSEQ multiplex PCR; TCRdb keeps only in-frame clonotypes and omits some of them. V, J and clone size are those of that table, while D and trimming were read from the DNA. The sample has just over 650,000 clones, more than 80% seen once. J is TRBJ1-2 and V is TRBV11-2; 7 nucleotides align to TRBD1. The specimen was peripheral blood. This receptor was obtained from a woman under 30 with acute or convalescent COVID-19. CDR3 sequence: CASSVDRNYGYTF. As DNA, the CDR3 is TGTGCCAGCAGCGTGGACAGGAACTATGGCTACACCTTC.